Presented here are 8 T cell receptor beta chains from one specimen sequenced in a study of T cell changes during pregnancy in multiple sclerosis. Profiling relied on immunoSEQ multiplex PCR, and the TCRdb table lists in-frame clones only, not all of them. The table records 35,000 to 45,000 clones, about 90% of them present only once. This specimen was CD4+ T cells from peripheral blood mononuclear cells, taken after pregnancy. The receptors come from a female donor with multiple sclerosis, enrolled in a pregnancy study.

The V gene is TRBV4-2, the J gene TRBJ2-1, with 8 bases that match TRBD1. The CDR3 covers 16 residues. Per germline, CDR1 LGHNA and CDR2 YNFKEQ. V shed 3 bases and J 7 bases; nucleotides not matched to a gene: 11. The CDR3 here is CASSQGGQGGRNEQFF. CDR3 DNA sequence: TGTGCCAGCAGCCAGGGTGGACAGGGCGGTCGTAATGAGCAGTTCTTC.

The genes are TRBV10-3 and TRBJ2-2; tentative D call: TRBD2 (5 bases). Germline V gene data show CDR1 as ENHRY and CDR2 as SYGVKD. Trimming took off 4 bases at V and 3 bases at J, with 6 bases between the two ends. This CDR3 is built from 13 residues. CDR3 bases: TGTGCCATCAGTGGAGGGTACACCGGGGAGCTGTTTTTT. Protein product: CAISGGYTGELFF.

The chain employs TRBV5-5 and TRBJ1-4; D is uncertain. CDR1 and CDR2 (germline): SGHKS, YYEKEE (reference sequence). CDR3 length: 11 residues. Trimming cost V 4 bases and J 6 bases, with 4 bases left between them. In nucleotides, the CDR3 is TGTGCCAGCAGCCCAGATGAAAAACTGTTTTTT. Protein sequence: CASSPDEKLFF.

The genes are TRBV28 and TRBJ1-2; 8 nucleotides line up with TRBD1. The germline CDR1 and CDR2 sequences are MDHEN and SYDVKM. This CDR3 is built from 16 residues. Trimming took 2 bases from V and 7 from J; bases not matched to a gene: 12. The CDR3 here is CASSLNGPQGAAGYTF. CDR3 in DNA: TGTGCCAGCAGTTTAAATGGCCCCCAGGGGGCGGCTGGCTACACCTTC.

This clone was recorded only once. The rearrangement uses TRBV9 and TRBJ1-2; D gene ambiguous. The CDR3 covers 14 residues. V was shortened by 4 bases and J by 4 bases, with 14 bases between the two germline ends. Germline V gene sequence: CDR1 SGDLS, CDR2 YYNGEE. The CDR3 loop reads CASSSRAGSYGYTF. The CDR3 DNA is TGTGCCAGCAGCTCGCGGGCTGGTAGCTATGGCTACACCTTC.

The CDR3 reads CASSSTGVLREQYF. The CDR3 DNA is TGTGCCAGCAGCTCGACAGGGGTGTTACGGGAGCAGTACTTC. The chain uses TRBV7-9 and TRBJ2-7; the match to TRBD1 covers 8 bases. Germline CDR1 SEHNR, CDR2 FQNEAQ (reference sequence). The CDR3 is 14 residues long. The ends lost 4 bases at V and 7 bases at J; junction bases unmatched: 9. The variable domain in full, with the rest retrieved from reference TRBV7-9 and TRBJ2-7, is DTGVSQNPRHKITKRGQNVTFRCDPISEHNRLYWYRQTLGQGPEFLTYFQNEAQLEKSRLLSDRFSAERPKGSFSTLEIQRTEQGDSAMYLCASSSTGVLREQYFGPGTRLTVT.

The chain uses TRBV20-1 and TRBJ2-3; D not resolved. Germline lookup yields CDR1 DFQATT and CDR2 SNEGSKA (reference sequence). V was shortened by 2 bases and J by 8 bases, with 8 bases between the two germline ends. The CDR3 totals 11 residues. For the CDR3, the DNA is TGCAGTGCTAGATCCCCCGTTACGCAGTATTTT. Its translation is CSARSPVTQYF.

CDR3 in amino acids: CASISQGDEKLFF. CDR3 coding DNA: TGTGCCAGTATTAGTCAGGGTGATGAAAAACTGTTTTTT. J is TRBJ1-4 and V is TRBV19, with D perhaps matching TRBD1 (5 bases). The germline gives CDR1 LNHDA, CDR2 SQIVND (reference sequence). The V end lost 7 bases, the J end lost 6 bases, and 12 bases lay between the germline ends. This CDR3 is built from 13 residues.